The TCR beta chain under discussion was sequenced for a study of blood T cell repertoires in COVID-19 (TCRdb year 2020). Study-level background: Samples from collaborators originated in the United States, Italy and Spain and spanned both the acute and convalescent phases of COVID-19. The prospective study material was composed of cDNA or gDNA derived from T cells, B-cell-depleted T cells, or PBMCs. A de-identified subject ID, COVID-19 status, age in years and sex were almost always included in the sample metadata. Deeply sampled blood TCRbeta repertoires from subjects exposed to, actively infected with, or recovered from COVID-19 were included in the dataset. The samples were drawn from two sources: the first 160 participants of the ongoing ImmuneRACE study, and about 1,300 subjects contributed by 6 global collaborators. The repertoires were released in a freely available public database meant as a resource for research on the immune response to SARS-CoV-2. Where HLA class I and class II types were available, the types were taken from metadata supplied by the sample provider, not from assay-based typing.

Collaborating institutions collected whole blood in K2EDTA tubes following their own protocols. For TCRbeta analysis, collaborators shipped samples as frozen whole blood, isolated PBMCs, or DNA extracted from either of those sample types. TCRbeta CDR3 regions were amplified from genomic DNA by means of the immunoSEQ Assay, a bias-controlled multiplex PCR. The authors processed their data as follows. The number of nucleated cells in each sample was estimated from the amplification of reference gene primers within the assay. To quantify the absolute abundance of each unique TCRbeta CDR3 rearrangement, sequence reads were collapsed and filtered. For each sample, productive Simpson clonality was calculated as the square root of Simpson's diversity index over productive rearrangements. TCRdb provides this immuneACCESS table in a form limited to in-frame rearrangements. Some clones are lacking; in checked studies, under half of them reflect an unresolved V gene, and why the rest are absent is not known. The V and J calls and the clone size are those of that table, but D and trimming were determined from the DNA. For this sample there are tens of thousands of clones; around four fifths appear just once. The ten largest make up 5% to 5.5% of the sample.

The CDR3 starts with the cysteine, ends with the phenylalanine, and has 12 residues. Here the CDR3 DNA is all that survives: 36 bases in frame from base 1. From a lookup of the germline V gene (reference sequence), CDR1 and CDR2 are MNHEY and SMNVEV. Between the V and J ends, shortened by 3 bases and 8 bases respectively, the junction contains 5 bases. Paper-wide results and their limitations: The quantity of clinical and demographic metadata differed by source and by participant and was supplied without curation.

In the case of this clone: This receptor's antigen is unknown. It has no much larger one-base neighbor in the sample; base qualities were not kept.

The TCR was taken from a man aged 70-80 years with acute or convalescent COVID-19. The source material was peripheral blood. The chain is assembled from TRBV27 and TRBJ1-6; no D segment can be confidently identified. CDR3 loop: CASSFRDSPLHF. In nucleotide form, the sequence is TGTGCCAGCAGTTTTAGAGATTCACCCCTCCACTTT.